Listed here are 8 T cell receptor beta chains from one sample, sequenced in a study of T cells in tuberculosis. Stated time point: new active TB diagnosis, blood taken before or within 7 days of starting treatment. Assay: immunoSEQ multiplex PCR; the TCRdb copy retains only in-frame clones and omits some. In the table there are about 5,500 clones, 97% of which are singletons. This specimen consisted of PBMCs, obtained at tuberculosis diagnosis. The receptor source for this set is an adult with tuberculosis.

Only one count was recorded for this clone. The chain has TRBV6-1 and TRBJ1-1, with a weak D call TRBD1 (5 bases). The V end was cut by 3 bases, the J end by 1 base, with 15 bases between. The germline V gene has CDR1 MNHNS and CDR2 SASEGT. CDR3 length: 16 amino acids. CDR3 DNA: TGTGCCAGCAGTGACCCGGCGGGACGCCAGAACACTGAAGCTTTCTTT. Translating it yields CASSDPAGRQNTEAFF.

This clone appeared a single time. The chain recombines TRBV19 with TRBJ2-5, with 7 bases matching TRBD2. This CDR3 has 18 amino acids. CDR1 and CDR2 (germline): LNHDA, SQIVND (reference sequence). Trimming cost V 3 bases and J 2 bases; bases outside gene matches: 15. The CDR3 bases are TGTGCCAGTAGTATCGGATCCCCATGGGGGGACTATCAAGAGACCCAGTACTTC. Amino acids: CASSIGSPWGDYQETQYF.

This rearrangement joins TRBV4-2 to TRBJ2-5, with 16 bases aligning to TRBD2. Germline trimming cut 3 bases from V and 3 bases from J; bases unmatched to any gene: 10. Germline V CDR1 and CDR2: LGHNA, YNFKEQ. The CDR3 is made up of 19 amino acids. CDR3 in DNA: TGTGCCAGCAGCCAGGCGGGGACTAGCGGGGGGGCCTTAGAAGAGACCCAGTACTTC. Protein product: CASSQAGTSGGALEETQYF.

The chain couples TRBV27 to TRBJ2-2, with D uncertain. Germline values: CDR1 MNHEY, CDR2 SMNVEV (reference sequence). CDR3 length equals 12 residues. The V and J ends lost 6 bases and 4 bases respectively, with 6 bases between them. The CDR3 nucleotides read TGTGCCAGCAGGTTCAGCACCGGGGAGCTGTTTTTT. It specifies CASRFSTGELFF.

The chain is built from TRBV30 and TRBJ2-4; D ambiguous. From germline, CDR1 is GTSNPN and CDR2 SVGIG (reference sequence). V was trimmed by 1 base and J by 0 bases, leaving 10 bases between them. CDR3 length equals 15 residues. CDR3 DNA sequence: TGTGCCTGGAGTGCTCTTTCGGTAGCCAAAAACATTCAGTACTTC. This codes for CAWSALSVAKNIQYF. Supplemented by reference TRBV30 and TRBJ2-4, the full variable domain reads SQTIHQWPATLVQPVGSPLSLECTVEGTSNPNLYWYRQAAGRGLQLLFYSVGIGQISSEVPQNLSASRPQDRQFILSSKKLLLSDSGFYLCAWSALSVAKNIQYFGAGTRLSVL.

The V and J genes are TRBV11-2 and TRBJ2-6; a possible D gene is TRBD2 (5 bases). The length of the CDR3 is 16 residues. Germline V gene sequence: CDR1 SGHAT, CDR2 FQNNGV. Between the trimmed V and J ends, which lost 2 bases and 2 bases, there was a span of 10 bases. CDR3 sequence: CASSLLRVAGANVLTF. The CDR3 coding sequence is TGTGCCAGCAGCTTATTGCGGGTAGCTGGGGCCAACGTCCTGACTTTC.

The chain has TRBV10-3 and TRBJ1-1, with a tentative D call TRBD1 (5 bases). V was pared by 4 bases and J by 7 bases, with 7 bases between. This CDR3 contains 11 residues. The germline CDR1 and CDR2 sequences are ENHRY and SYGVKD. CDR3 in amino acids: CAISGGGEAFF. DNA of the CDR3: TGTGCCATCAGTGGGGGGGGTGAAGCTTTCTTT.

The rearrangement joins TRBV27 to TRBJ2-2; D is undetermined. Per the germline V gene, CDR1 is MNHEY and CDR2 is SMNVEV (reference sequence). This CDR3 has 11 amino acids. Trimming left V 6 bases short and J 7 bases short, with 6 bases between. The CDR3 nucleotides are TGTGCCAGCAGAAGCTTCGGGGAGCTGTTTTTT. This gives the protein CASRSFGELFF.